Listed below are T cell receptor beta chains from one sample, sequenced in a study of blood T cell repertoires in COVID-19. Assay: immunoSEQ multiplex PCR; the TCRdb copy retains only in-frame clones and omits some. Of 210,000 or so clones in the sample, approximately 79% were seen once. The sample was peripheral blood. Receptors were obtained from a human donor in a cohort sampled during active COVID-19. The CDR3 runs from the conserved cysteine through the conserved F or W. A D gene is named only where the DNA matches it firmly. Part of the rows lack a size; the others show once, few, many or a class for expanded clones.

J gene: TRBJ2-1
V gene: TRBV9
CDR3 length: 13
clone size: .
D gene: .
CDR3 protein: CASSLSGSDEQFF
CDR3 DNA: TGTGCCAGCAGCCTCTCGGGTTCGGATGAGCAGTTCTTC

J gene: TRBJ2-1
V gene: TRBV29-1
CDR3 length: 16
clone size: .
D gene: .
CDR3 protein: CSVHRDPPWNFYEQFF
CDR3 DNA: TGCAGCGTTCACAGGGACCCGCCGTGGAACTTTTATGAGCAGTTCTTC

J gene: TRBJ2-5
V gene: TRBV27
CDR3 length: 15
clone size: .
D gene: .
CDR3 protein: CASSFSHRVGETQYF
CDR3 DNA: TGTGCCAGCAGTTTTTCTCACAGGGTCGGAGAGACCCAGTACTTC

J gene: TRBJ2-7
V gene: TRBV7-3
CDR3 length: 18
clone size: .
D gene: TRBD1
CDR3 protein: CASSPPTVNRGRTYEQYF
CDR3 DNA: TGTGCCAGCAGCCCGCCCACCGTTAACAGGGGGCGCACCTACGAGCAGTACTTC

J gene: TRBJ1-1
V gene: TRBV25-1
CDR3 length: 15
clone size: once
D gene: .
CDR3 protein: CASSEQDTMNTEAFF
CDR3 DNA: TGTGCCAGCAGTGAACAGGACACGATGAACACTGAAGCTTTCTTT

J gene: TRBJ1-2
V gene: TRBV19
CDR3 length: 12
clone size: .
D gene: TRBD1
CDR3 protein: CASRQGGYGYTF
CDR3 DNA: TGTGCCAGTCGTCAGGGGGGCTATGGCTACACCTTC

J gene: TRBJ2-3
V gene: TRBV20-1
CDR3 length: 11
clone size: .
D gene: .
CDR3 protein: CSATGSNTQYF
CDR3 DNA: TGCAGTGCTACAGGGTCGAATACGCAGTATTTT

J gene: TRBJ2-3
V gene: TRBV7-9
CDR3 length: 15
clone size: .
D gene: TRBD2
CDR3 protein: CASSVSGRSTDTQYF
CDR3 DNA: TGTGCCAGCAGCGTTAGCGGGAGGTCCACAGATACGCAGTATTTT

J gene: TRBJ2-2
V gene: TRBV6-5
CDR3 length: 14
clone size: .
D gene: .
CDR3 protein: CASHRQLDTGELFF
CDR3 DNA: TGTGCCAGCCATAGACAACTTGACACCGGGGAGCTGTTTTTT

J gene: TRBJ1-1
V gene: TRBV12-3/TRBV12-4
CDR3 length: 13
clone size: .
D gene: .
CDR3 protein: CASSFGSYTEAFF
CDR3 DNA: TGTGCCAGCAGTTTTGGCAGTTACACTGAAGCTTTCTTT

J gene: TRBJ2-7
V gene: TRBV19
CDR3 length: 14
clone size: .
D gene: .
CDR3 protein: CASSIKGDTYEQYF
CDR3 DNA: TGTGCCAGTAGTATAAAGGGGGACACCTACGAGCAGTACTTC

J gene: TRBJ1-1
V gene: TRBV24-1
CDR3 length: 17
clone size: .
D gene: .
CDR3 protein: CATSDVGEQGRNTEAFF
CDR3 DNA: TGTGCCACCAGTGATGTTGGGGAACAGGGTCGGAACACTGAAGCTTTCTTT

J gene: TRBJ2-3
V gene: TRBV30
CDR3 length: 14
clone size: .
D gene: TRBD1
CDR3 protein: CAWNTDRGGHTQYF
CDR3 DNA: TGTGCCTGGAACACGGACAGGGGAGGTCATACGCAGTATTTT

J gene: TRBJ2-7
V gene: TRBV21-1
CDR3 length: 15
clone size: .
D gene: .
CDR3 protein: CASSKEEREAYEQYF
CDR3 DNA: TGTGCCAGCAGCAAAGAGGAGCGGGAGGCCTACGAGCAGTACTTC

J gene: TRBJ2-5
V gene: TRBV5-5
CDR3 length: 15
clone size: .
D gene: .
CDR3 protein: CASSLDVRGRETQYF
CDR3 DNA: TGTGCCAGCAGCTTGGATGTTCGGGGAAGAGAGACCCAGTACTTC

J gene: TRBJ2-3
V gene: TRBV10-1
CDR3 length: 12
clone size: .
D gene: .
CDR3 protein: CASMRPTDTQYF
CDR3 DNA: TGCGCCAGCATGAGGCCCACAGATACGCAGTATTTT

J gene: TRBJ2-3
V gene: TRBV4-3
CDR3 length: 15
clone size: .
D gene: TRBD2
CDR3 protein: CASSQAGGRTDTQYF
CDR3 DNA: TGCGCCAGCAGCCAAGCGGGAGGCCGCACAGATACGCAGTATTTT

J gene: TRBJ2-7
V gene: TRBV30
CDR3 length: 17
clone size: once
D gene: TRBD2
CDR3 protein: CAWSEGTSGRGAYEQYF
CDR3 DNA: TGTGCCTGGAGTGAGGGGACTAGCGGGAGGGGCGCCTACGAGCAGTACTTC

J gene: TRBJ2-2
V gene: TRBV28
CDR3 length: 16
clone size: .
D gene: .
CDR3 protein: CASSPEKLTGSGELFF
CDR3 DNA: TGTGCCAGCAGTCCCGAGAAATTGACAGGTTCCGGGGAGCTGTTTTTT

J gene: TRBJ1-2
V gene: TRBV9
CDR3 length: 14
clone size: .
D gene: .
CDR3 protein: CASSVGEGTYGYTF
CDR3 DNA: TGTGCCAGCAGCGTAGGTGAGGGTACCTATGGCTACACCTTC

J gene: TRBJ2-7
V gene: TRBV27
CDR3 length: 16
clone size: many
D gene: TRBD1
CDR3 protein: CASSSLTWDRGYEQYF
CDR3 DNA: TGTGCCAGCAGTTCCTTAACCTGGGACAGGGGATACGAGCAGTACTTC

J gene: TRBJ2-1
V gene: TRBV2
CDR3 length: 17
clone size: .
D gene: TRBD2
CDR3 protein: CASSETGRLAGYNEQFF
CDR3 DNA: TGTGCCAGCAGTGAAACCGGTCGGCTAGCGGGCTACAATGAGCAGTTCTTC

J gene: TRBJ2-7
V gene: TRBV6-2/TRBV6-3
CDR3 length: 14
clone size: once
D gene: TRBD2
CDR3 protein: CASSPLAGLYEQYF
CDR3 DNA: TGTGCCAGCAGTCCATTAGCGGGGTTATACGAGCAGTACTTC

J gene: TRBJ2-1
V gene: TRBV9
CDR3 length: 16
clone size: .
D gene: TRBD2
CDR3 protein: CASSVVVGGNYNEQFF
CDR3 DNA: TGTGCCAGCAGCGTAGTAGTGGGAGGGAACTACAATGAGCAGTTCTTC

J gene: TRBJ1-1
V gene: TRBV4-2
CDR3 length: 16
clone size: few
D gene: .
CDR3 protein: CASSQGGGYGNTEAFF
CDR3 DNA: TGTGCCAGCAGCCAAGGGGGAGGGTATGGGAACACTGAAGCTTTCTTT

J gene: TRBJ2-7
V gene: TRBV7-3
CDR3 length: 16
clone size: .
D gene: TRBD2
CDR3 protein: CASSAHGLAGPYEQYF
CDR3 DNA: TGTGCCAGCAGCGCCCACGGCCTAGCGGGTCCCTACGAGCAGTACTTC

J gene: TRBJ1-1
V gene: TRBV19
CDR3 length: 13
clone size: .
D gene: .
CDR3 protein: CASSIEKGTEAFF
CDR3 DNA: TGTGCCAGTAGTATCGAAAAGGGGACTGAAGCTTTCTTT

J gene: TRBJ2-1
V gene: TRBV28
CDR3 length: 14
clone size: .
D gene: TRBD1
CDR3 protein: CAVKATGGHNEQFF
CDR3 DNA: TGTGCCGTAAAGGCGACAGGGGGCCACAATGAGCAGTTCTTC

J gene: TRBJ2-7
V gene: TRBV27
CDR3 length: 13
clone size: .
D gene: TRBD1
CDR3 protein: CASGQGAVHEQYF
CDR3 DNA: TGTGCCTCGGGACAGGGGGCGGTCCACGAGCAGTACTTC

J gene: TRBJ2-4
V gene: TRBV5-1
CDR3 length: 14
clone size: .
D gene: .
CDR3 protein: CASSLGAPGDIQYF
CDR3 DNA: TGCGCCAGCAGCTTGGGTGCCCCGGGGGACATTCAGTACTTC

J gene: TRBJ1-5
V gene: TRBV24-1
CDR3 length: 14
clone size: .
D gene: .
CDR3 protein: CATSDGGVGQPQHF
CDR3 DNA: TGTGCCACCAGTGATGGGGGGGTAGGGCAGCCCCAGCATTTT

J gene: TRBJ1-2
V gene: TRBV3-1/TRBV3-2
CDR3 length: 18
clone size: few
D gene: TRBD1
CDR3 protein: CASSQPSEVMTGGNGYTF
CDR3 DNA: TGTGCCAGCAGCCAACCCTCCGAAGTGATGACAGGGGGCAATGGCTACACCTTC

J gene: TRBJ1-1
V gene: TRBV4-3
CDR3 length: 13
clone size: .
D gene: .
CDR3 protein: CASSQDRRTEAFF
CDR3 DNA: TGCGCCAGCAGCCAAGATCGTCGCACTGAAGCTTTCTTT

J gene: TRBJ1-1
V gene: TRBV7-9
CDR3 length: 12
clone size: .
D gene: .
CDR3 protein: CASSPGWSEAFF
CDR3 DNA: TGTGCCAGCAGCCCAGGTTGGTCTGAAGCTTTCTTT

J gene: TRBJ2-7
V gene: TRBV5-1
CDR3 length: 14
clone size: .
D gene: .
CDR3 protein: CASSWGPRAYEQYF
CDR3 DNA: TGCGCCAGCAGCTGGGGGCCAAGAGCCTACGAGCAGTACTTC

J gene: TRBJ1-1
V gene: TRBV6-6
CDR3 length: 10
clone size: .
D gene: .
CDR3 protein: CASSRTEAFF
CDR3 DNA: TGTGCCAGCAGCCGCACTGAAGCTTTCTTT

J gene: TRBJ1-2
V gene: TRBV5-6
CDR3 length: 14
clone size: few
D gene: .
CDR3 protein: CASSLADSYYGYTF
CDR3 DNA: TGTGCCAGCAGCTTGGCAGACAGTTACTATGGCTACACCTTC

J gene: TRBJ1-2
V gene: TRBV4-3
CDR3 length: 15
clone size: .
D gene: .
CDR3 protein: CASSQGGGADYGYTF
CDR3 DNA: TGCGCCAGCAGCCAAGGAGGTGGGGCTGACTATGGCTACACCTTC

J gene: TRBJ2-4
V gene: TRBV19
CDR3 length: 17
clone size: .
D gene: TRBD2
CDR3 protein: CASSPASGSIAKNIQYF
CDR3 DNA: TGTGCCAGTAGTCCGGCTAGCGGGAGTATTGCCAAAAACATTCAGTACTTC

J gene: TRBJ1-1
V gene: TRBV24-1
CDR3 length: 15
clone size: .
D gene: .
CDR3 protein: CATSDSSGPTTEAFF
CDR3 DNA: TGTGCCACCAGTGATTCTTCGGGTCCCACTACTGAAGCTTTCTTT

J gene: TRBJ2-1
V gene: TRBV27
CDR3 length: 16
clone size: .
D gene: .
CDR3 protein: CASSLRGLSGLDEQFF
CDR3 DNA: TGTGCCAGCAGTCTCCGCGGACTGAGTGGGTTGGATGAGCAGTTCTTC

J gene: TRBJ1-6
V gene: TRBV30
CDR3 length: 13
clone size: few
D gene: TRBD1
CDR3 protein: CAGTGSRRATLHF
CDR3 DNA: TGTGCCGGGACAGGGAGTAGGAGGGCAACCCTCCACTTT

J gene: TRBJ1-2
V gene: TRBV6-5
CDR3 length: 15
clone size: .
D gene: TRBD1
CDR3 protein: CASSYLAGGNYGYTF
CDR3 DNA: TGTGCCAGCAGTTACCTGGCAGGGGGTAACTATGGCTACACCTTC

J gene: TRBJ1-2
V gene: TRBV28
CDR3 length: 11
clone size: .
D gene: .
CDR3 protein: CASREAHGYTF
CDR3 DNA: TGTGCCAGCCGTGAGGCCCATGGCTACACCTTC

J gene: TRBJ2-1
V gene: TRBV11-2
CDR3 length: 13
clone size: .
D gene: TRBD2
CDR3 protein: CASGGSSYNEQFF
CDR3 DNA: TGTGCCAGTGGCGGGAGCTCCTACAATGAGCAGTTCTTC

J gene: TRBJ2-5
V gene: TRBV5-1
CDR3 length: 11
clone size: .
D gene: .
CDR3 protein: CASSLGSAQYF
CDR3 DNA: TGCGCCAGCAGCTTGGGGTCAGCCCAGTACTTC

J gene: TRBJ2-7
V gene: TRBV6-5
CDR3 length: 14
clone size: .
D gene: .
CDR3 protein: CASTPRGWAGQQYF
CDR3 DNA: TGTGCCAGCACCCCCCGGGGTTGGGCGGGGCAGCAGTACTTC

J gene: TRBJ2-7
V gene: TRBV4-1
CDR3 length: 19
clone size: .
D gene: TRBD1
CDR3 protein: CASSPPRDRGDPSSYEQYF
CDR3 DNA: TGCGCCAGCAGCCCTCCCCGGGACAGGGGGGATCCAAGCTCCTACGAGCAGTACTTC

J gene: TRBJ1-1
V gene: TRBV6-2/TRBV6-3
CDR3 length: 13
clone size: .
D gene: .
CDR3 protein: CASSYSRGTEAFF
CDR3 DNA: TGTGCCAGCAGTTACTCGAGGGGGACTGAAGCTTTCTTT